These T cell receptor beta chains were read from a single sample in a study of pediatric ulcerative colitis. Profiling relied on immunoSEQ multiplex PCR, and the TCRdb table lists in-frame clones only, not all of them. This table holds 30,000 to 40,000 clones, 80% to 85% found once. The sequenced material came from gut tissue. Receptors were obtained from a boy younger than 18 with mild ulcerative colitis. Both conserved end residues are part of each CDR3. Fields, in order: CDR3 DNA, CDR3 protein, D gene, clone size, J gene, V gene. D genes are given only for firm matches. Some rows mark clone size as missing; the rest say once, few, many or name a class of expanded clone.

DNA: TGTGCCAGCATCGAGCGTAGCGGGGGGTTTGTAACAGATACGCAGTATTTT; CDR3: CASIERSGGFVTDTQYF; D: TRBD2; size: -; J: TRBJ2-3; V: TRBV2
DNA: TGTGCTAGTGGTGTAGCAGGGCAAGAGACCCAGTACTTC; CDR3: CASGVAGQETQYF; D: -; size: once; J: TRBJ2-5; V: TRBV12-5
DNA: TGTGCCTGGCAAACAAGAAAAGAGGGCTCTGGGGCCAACGTCCTGACTTTC; CDR3: CAWQTRKEGSGANVLTF; D: -; size: -; J: TRBJ2-6; V: TRBV30
DNA: TGTGCCAGCAGCTTGGGACACTATGGCTACACCTTC; CDR3: CASSLGHYGYTF; D: -; size: -; J: TRBJ1-2; V: TRBV5-5
DNA: TGTGCCAGCTCACCACCGCGACAGGGTAACACCGGGGAGCTGTTTTTT; CDR3: CASSPPRQGNTGELFF; D: TRBD1; size: -; J: TRBJ2-2; V: TRBV18
DNA: TGCAGCGTCCCGAAGGGGACTGAAGCTTTCTTT; CDR3: CSVPKGTEAFF; D: -; size: -; J: TRBJ1-1; V: TRBV29-1
DNA: TGTGCCAGCAGCGAGGGTCCTGAAAACTATGGCTACACCTTC; CDR3: CASSEGPENYGYTF; D: -; size: -; J: TRBJ1-2; V: TRBV2
DNA: TGTGCCATCGGGTCGGGGGAGACCCAGTACTTC; CDR3: CAIGSGETQYF; D: -; size: -; J: TRBJ2-5; V: TRBV10-3
DNA: TGTGCCAGCAGTTTTGGGAAGACCCAGTACTTC; CDR3: CASSFGKTQYF; D: -; size: -; J: TRBJ2-5; V: TRBV27
DNA: TGTGCCAGCAGCTACAAGCTGATGGCTAATGAGCAGTTCTTC; CDR3: CASSYKLMANEQFF; D: -; size: -; J: TRBJ2-1; V: TRBV13
DNA: TGTGCCAGCAGCTTAGCGGGGTTCGAGACCCAGTACTTC; CDR3: CASSLAGFETQYF; D: -; size: -; J: TRBJ2-5; V: TRBV7-2
DNA: TGTGCCTGGAGTTTAGGGAATCAGCCCCAGCATTTT; CDR3: CAWSLGNQPQHF; D: -; size: -; J: TRBJ1-5; V: TRBV30
DNA: TGTGCCAGTAGTATTAACCCGGGACTAGCGGTCACAGATACGCAGTATTTT; CDR3: CASSINPGLAVTDTQYF; D: TRBD2; size: -; J: TRBJ2-3; V: TRBV19
DNA: TGTGCCTGGAGTGTGATCAGGCTAACCAACTATGGCTACACCTTC; CDR3: CAWSVIRLTNYGYTF; D: -; size: -; J: TRBJ1-2; V: TRBV30
DNA: TGTGCCAGCAGTGAACCCGGAGTCTCTGGGGCCAACGTCCTGACTTTC; CDR3: CASSEPGVSGANVLTF; D: -; size: once; J: TRBJ2-6; V: TRBV6-1
DNA: TGTGCCAGCAGCCGCCCCACGGGGGGTCGAGATACGCAGTATTTT; CDR3: CASSRPTGGRDTQYF; D: TRBD2; size: -; J: TRBJ2-3; V: TRBV2
DNA: TGTGCCAGCAGCCAAGTACAGGGTCTTAATTCACCCCTCCACTTT; CDR3: CASSQVQGLNSPLHF; D: -; size: -; J: TRBJ1-6; V: TRBV14
DNA: TGTGCCAGCGGACTAGCGGGCTTCACAGATACGCAGTATTTT; CDR3: CASGLAGFTDTQYF; D: TRBD2; size: -; J: TRBJ2-3; V: TRBV5-8
DNA: TGTGCCAGCAGCTTGGATGGACTAGTGGGTGAGACCCAGTACTTC; CDR3: CASSLDGLVGETQYF; D: TRBD2; size: -; J: TRBJ2-5; V: TRBV5-8
DNA: TGTGCCAGCAGCCCCTGGAGGGGCTCCGAGCAGTACTTC; CDR3: CASSPWRGSEQYF; D: -; size: -; J: TRBJ2-7; V: TRBV27
DNA: TGTGCCAGCAGCTCCGAGGGGGGCACTGAAGCTTTCTTT; CDR3: CASSSEGGTEAFF; D: -; size: -; J: TRBJ1-1; V: TRBV11-2
DNA: TGTGCCAGCAGTGAATGGGCAGGAAACCCCTACGAGCAGTACTTC; CDR3: CASSEWAGNPYEQYF; D: -; size: -; J: TRBJ2-7; V: TRBV6-1
DNA: TGTGCCTGGAGCCCCGGGGGGGAGCAGTACTTC; CDR3: CAWSPGGEQYF; D: TRBD2; size: -; J: TRBJ2-7; V: TRBV30
DNA: TGCAGCGTGACAGACAGGGGGACGGCTAACTATGGCTACACCTTC; CDR3: CSVTDRGTANYGYTF; D: TRBD1; size: -; J: TRBJ1-2; V: TRBV29-1
DNA: TGTGCCACCAGCAAACAGCACTCTAATGAAAAACTGTTTTTT; CDR3: CATSKQHSNEKLFF; D: -; size: -; J: TRBJ1-4; V: TRBV15
DNA: TGTGCCAGCAGTTACTCGATAAGCTGCTTAAATCAGCCCCAGCATTTT; CDR3: CASSYSISCLNQPQHF; D: -; size: -; J: TRBJ1-5; V: TRBV6-7
DNA: TGCAGTGCTCCCCCGGTGGGCTACACCTTC; CDR3: CSAPPVGYTF; D: -; size: once; J: TRBJ1-2; V: TRBV20-1
DNA: TGTGCCAGCTCACCAGTAATCCAACAGGGTAGTGAAGCTTTCTTT; CDR3: CASSPVIQQGSEAFF; D: -; size: -; J: TRBJ1-1; V: TRBV18